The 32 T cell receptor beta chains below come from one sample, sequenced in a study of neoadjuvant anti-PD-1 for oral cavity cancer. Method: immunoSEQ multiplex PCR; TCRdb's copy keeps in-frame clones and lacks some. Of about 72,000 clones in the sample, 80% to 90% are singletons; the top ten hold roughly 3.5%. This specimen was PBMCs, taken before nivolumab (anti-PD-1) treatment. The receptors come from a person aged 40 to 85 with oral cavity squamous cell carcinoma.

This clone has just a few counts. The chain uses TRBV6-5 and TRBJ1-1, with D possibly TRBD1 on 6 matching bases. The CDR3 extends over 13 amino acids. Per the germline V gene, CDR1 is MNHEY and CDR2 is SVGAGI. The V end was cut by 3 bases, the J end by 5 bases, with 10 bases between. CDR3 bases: TGTGCCAGCAGTTATCAGGGGAGAACTGAAGCTTTCTTT. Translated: CASSYQGRTEAFF.

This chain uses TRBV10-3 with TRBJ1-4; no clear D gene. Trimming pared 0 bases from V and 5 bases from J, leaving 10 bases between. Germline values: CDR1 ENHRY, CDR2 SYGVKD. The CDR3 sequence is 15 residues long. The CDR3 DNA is TGTGCCATCAGTGAGTCTGGAGGACCGAATGAAAAACTGTTTTTT. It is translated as CAISESGGPNEKLFF.

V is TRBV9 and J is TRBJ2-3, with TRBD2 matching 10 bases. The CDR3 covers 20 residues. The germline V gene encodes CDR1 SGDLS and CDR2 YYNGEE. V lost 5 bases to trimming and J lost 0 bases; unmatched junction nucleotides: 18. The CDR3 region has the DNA TGTGCCAGCAGTCGTAGCTCCCCCTCTTTTAGCGGGAGGAGCACAGATACGCAGTATTTT. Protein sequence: CASSRSSPSFSGRSTDTQYF.

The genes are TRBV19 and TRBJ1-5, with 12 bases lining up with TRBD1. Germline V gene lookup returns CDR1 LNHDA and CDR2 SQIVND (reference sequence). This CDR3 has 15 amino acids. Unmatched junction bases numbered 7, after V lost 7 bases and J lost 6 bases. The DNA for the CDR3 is TGTGCCAGTAACTCGGGACAGGGGGCCGCTCAGCCCCAGCATTTT. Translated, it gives CASNSGQGAAQPQHF.

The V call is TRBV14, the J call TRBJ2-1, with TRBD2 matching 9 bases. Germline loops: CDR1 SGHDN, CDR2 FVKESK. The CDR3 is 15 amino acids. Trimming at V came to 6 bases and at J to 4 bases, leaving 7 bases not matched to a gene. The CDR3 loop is CASSLSGGFYNEQFF. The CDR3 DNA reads TGTGCCAGCAGTCTTAGCGGGGGTTTTTACAATGAGCAGTTCTTC.

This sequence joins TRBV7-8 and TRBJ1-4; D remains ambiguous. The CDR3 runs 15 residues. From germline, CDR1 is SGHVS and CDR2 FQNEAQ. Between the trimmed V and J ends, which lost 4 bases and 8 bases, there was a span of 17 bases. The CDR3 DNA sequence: TGTGCCAGCAGCTCTCATGGAGGCCCCACAGAAAAACTGTTTTTT. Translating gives CASSSHGGPTEKLFF.

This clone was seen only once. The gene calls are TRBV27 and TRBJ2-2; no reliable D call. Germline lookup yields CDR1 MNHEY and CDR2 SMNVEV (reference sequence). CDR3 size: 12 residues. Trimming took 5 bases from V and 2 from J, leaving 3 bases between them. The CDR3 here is CASSPNTGELFF. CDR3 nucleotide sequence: TGTGCCAGCAGTCCCAACACCGGGGAGCTGTTTTTT.

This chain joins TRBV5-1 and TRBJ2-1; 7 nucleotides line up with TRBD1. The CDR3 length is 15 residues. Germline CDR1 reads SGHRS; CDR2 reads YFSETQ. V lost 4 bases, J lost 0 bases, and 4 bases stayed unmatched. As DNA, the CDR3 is TGCGCCAGCAGCAGACAGGGAAGCTCCTACAATGAGCAGTTCTTC. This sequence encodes CASSRQGSSYNEQFF. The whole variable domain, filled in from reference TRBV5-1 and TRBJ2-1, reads KAGVTQTPRYLIKTRGQQVTLSCSPISGHRSVSWYQQTPGQGLQFLFEYFSETQRNKGNFPGRFSGRQFSNSRSEMNVSTLELGDSALYLCASSRQGSSYNEQFFGPGTRLTVL.

The CDR3 here is CASRGLPRNEKLFF. DNA for the CDR3: TGCGCCAGCAGAGGACTCCCCCGGAATGAAAAACTGTTTTTT. V and J are TRBV4-1 and TRBJ1-4; no firm D call. V lost 6 bases and J lost 5, with 13 bases in between. The CDR3 contains 14 residues. CDR1 and CDR2 from the germline V gene are MGHRA and YSYEKL.

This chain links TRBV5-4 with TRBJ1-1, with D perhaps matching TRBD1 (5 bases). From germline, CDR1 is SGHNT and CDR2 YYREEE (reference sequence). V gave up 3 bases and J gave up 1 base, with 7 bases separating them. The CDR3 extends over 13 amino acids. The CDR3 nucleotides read TGTGCCAGCAGCTGGGACGGGAACACTGAAGCTTTCTTT. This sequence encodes CASSWDGNTEAFF.

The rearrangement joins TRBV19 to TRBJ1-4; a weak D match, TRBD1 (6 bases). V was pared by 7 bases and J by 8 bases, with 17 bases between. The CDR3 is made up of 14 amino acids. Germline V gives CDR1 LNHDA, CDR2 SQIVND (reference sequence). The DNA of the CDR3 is TGTGCCAGTAAAGAAACAGGGTTTGGGGAAAAACTGTTTTTT. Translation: CASKETGFGEKLFF.

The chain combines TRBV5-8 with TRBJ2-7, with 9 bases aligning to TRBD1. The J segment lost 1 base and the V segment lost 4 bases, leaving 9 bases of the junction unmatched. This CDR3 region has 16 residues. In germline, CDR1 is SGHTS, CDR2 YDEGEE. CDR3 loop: CASSRMMGQGSYEQYF. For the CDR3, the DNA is TGTGCCAGCAGCCGGATGATGGGACAGGGATCCTACGAGCAGTACTTC.

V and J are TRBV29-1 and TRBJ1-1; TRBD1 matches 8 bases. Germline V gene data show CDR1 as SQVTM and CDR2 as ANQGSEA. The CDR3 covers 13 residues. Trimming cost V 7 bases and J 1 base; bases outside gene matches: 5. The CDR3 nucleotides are TGCAGCGCCTCGGGACAGGAGAACACTGAAGCTTTCTTT. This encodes CSASGQENTEAFF.

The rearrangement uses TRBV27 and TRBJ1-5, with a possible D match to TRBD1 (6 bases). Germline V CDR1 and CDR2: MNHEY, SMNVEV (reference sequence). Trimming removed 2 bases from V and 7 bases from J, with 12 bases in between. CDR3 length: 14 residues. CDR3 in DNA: TGTGCCAGCAGTTTAGCGGGGGCAGGGCAGCCCCAGCATTTT. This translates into CASSLAGAGQPQHF.

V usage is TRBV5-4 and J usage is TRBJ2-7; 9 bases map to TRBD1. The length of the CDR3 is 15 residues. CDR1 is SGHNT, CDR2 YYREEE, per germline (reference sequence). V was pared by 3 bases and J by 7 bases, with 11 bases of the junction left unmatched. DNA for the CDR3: TGTGCCAGCAGCTCCAAAGACAGGGGGTCGGAAGAGCAGTACTTC. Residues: CASSSKDRGSEEQYF.

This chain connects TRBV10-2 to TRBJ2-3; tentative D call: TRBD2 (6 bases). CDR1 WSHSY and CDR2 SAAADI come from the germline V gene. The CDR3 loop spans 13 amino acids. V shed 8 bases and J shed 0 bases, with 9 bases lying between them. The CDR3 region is CASFSGSTDTQYF. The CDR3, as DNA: TGCGCCAGCTTTAGCGGTAGCACAGATACGCAGTATTTT.

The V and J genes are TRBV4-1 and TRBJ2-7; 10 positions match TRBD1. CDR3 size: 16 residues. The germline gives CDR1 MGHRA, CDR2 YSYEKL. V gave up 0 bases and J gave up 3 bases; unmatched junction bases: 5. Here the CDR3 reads CASSQDTGQGYYEQYF. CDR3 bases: TGCGCCAGCAGCCAAGATACGGGACAGGGGTACTACGAGCAGTACTTC.

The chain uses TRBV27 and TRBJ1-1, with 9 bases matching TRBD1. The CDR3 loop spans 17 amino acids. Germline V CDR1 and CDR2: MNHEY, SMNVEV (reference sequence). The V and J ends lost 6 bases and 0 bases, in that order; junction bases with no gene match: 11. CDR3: CASSRAQTGGLNTEAFF. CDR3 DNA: TGTGCCAGCAGCAGGGCCCAGACAGGGGGACTGAACACTGAAGCTTTCTTT.

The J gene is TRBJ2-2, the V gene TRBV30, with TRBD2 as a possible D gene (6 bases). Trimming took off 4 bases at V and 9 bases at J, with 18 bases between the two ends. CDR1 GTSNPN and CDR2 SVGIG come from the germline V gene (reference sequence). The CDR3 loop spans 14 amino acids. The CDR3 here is CAWNSGSSGRELFF. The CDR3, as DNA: TGTGCCTGGAATAGCGGCAGCTCGGGGAGGGAGCTGTTTTTT. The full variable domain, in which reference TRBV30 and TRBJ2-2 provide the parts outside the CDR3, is SQTIHQWPATLVQPVGSPLSLECTVEGTSNPNLYWYRQAAGRGLQLLFYSVGIGQISSEVPQNLSASRPQDRQFILSSKKLLLSDSGFYLCAWNSGSSGRELFFGEGSRLTVL.

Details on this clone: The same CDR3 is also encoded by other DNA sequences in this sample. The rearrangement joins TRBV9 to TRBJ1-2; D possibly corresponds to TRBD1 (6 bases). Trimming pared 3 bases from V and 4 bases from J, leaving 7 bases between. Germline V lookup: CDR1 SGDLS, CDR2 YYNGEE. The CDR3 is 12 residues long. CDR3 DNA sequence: TGTGCCAGCAGCGACAGGGTCTATGGCTACACCTTC. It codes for CASSDRVYGYTF.

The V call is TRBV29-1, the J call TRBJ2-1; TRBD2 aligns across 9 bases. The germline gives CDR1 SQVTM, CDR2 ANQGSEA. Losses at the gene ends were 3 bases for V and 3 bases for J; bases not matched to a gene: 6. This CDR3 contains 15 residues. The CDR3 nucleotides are TGCAGCGTTGAGGGCGGGGGGGCCAACTACAATGAGCAGTTCTTC. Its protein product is CSVEGGGANYNEQFF.

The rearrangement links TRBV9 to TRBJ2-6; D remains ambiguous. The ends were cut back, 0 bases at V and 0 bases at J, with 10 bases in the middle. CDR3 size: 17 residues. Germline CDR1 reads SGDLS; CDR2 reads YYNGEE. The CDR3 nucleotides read TGTGCCAGCAGCGTAGTTGCGTCGGCCTCTGGGGCCAACGTCCTGACTTTC. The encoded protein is CASSVVASASGANVLTF.

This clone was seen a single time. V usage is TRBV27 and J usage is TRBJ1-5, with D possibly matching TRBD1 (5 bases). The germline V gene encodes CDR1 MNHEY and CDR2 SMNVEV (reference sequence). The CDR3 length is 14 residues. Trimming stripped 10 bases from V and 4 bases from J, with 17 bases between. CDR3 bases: TGTGCCACGAGAGCAGGCGGGGCAAATCAGCCCCAGCATTTT. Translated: CATRAGGANQPQHF.

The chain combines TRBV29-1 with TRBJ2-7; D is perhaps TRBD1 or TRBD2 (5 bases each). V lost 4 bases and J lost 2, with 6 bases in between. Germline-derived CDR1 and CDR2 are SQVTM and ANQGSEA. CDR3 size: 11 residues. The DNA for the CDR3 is TGCAGCGTTGGGGGGACCTACGAGCAGTACTTC. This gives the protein CSVGGTYEQYF.

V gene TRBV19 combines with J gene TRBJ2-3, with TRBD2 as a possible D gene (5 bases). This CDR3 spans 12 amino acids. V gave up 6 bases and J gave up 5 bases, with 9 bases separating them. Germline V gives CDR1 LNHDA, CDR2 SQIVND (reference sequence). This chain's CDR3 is CASRTSGDTQYF. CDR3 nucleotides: TGTGCCAGTAGGACCAGCGGAGATACGCAGTATTTT.

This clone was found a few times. The CDR3 region is CASSFLEALTYEQYF. The DNA of the CDR3 is TGTGCCAGCAGCTTCCTCGAGGCCCTAACCTACGAGCAGTACTTC. The chain couples TRBV7-8 to TRBJ2-7; no reliable D call. From germline, CDR1 is SGHVS and CDR2 FQNEAQ. The CDR3 extends over 15 amino acids. V dropped 3 bases and J dropped 2 bases, with 14 bases sitting between them.

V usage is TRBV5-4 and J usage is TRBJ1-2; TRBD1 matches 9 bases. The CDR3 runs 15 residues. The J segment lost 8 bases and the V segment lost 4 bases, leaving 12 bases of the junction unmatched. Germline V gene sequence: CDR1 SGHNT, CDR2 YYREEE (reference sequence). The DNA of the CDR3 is TGTGCCAGCAGCACGATAGGGGGACAGGGAAGGGGCTACACCTTC. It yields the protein CASSTIGGQGRGYTF.

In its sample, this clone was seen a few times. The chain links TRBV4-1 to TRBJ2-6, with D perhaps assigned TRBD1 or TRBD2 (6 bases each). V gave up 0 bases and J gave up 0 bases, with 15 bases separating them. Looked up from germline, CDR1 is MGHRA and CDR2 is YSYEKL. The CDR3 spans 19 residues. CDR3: CASSQDEGGFRSGANVLTF. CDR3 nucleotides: TGCGCCAGCAGCCAAGATGAGGGGGGCTTTCGCTCTGGGGCCAACGTCCTGACTTTC.

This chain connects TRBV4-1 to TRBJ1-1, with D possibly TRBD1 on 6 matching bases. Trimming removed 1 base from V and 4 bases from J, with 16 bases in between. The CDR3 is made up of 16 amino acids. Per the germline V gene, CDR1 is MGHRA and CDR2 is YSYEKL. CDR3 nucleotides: TGCGCCAGCAGCCAAGTACAGGGCACTCGGGGCACTGAAGCTTTCTTT. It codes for CASSQVQGTRGTEAFF.

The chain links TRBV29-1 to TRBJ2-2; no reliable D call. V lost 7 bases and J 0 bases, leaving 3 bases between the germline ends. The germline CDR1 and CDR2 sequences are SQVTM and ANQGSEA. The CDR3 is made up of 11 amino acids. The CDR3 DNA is TGCAGCGGCGCGAACACCGGGGAGCTGTTTTTT. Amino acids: CSGANTGELFF.

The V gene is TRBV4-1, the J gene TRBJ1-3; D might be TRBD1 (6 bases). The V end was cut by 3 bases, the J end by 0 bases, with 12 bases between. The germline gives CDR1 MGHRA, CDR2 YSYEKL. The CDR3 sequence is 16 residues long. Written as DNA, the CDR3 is TGCGCCAGCAGCCAGCAACAGGGCAACTCTGGAAACACCATATATTTT. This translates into CASSQQQGNSGNTIYF.

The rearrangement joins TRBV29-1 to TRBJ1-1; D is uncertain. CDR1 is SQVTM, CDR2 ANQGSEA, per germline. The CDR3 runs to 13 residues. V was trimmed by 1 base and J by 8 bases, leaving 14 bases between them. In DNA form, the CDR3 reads TGCAGCGTTGAAGGGGGAGTCAGGCGGGAAGCTTTCTTT. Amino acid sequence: CSVEGGVRREAFF.